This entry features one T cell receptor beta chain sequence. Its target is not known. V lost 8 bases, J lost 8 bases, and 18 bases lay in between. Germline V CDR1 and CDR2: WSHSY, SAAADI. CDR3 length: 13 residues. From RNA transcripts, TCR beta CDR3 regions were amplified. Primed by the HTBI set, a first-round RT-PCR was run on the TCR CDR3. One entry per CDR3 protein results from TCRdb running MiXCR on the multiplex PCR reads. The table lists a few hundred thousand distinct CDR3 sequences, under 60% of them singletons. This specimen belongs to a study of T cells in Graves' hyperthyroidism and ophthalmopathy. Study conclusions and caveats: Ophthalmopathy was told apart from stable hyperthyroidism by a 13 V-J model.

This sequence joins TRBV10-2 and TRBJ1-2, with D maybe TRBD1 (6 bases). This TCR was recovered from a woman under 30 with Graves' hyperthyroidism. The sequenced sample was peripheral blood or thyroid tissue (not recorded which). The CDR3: CASVERQGGGYTF. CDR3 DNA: TGCGCCAGCGTTGAAAGGCAAGGGGGAGGCTACACCTTC.